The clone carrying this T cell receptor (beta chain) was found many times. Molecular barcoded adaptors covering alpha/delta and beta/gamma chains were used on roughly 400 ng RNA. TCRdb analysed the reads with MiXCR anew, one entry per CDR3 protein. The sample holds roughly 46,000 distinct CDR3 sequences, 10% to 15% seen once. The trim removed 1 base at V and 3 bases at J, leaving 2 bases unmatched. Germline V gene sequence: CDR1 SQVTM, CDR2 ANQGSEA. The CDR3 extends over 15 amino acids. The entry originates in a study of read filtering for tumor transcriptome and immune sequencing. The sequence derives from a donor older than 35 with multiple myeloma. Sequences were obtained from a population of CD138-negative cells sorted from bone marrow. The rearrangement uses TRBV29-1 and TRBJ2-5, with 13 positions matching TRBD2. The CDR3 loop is CSVEVGTSGKETQYF. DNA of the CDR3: TGCAGCGTTGAAGTCGGGACTAGCGGGAAAGAGACCCAGTACTTC.